Below are 17 T cell receptor beta chains sequenced from a single sample in a study of identifying expanded T cells in peripheral blood. TCRdb's table, derived via immunoSEQ multiplex PCR, lists solely in-frame clones and lacks some. The table includes about 89,000 clones, roughly 88% detected once. Input material: blood. These receptors all stem from a person aged 18 to 70 in good health.

Details on this clone: A much bigger clone sits one base away, suggesting this may be a read error. The CDR3 region is CAWSGQGNQPQHF. Written as DNA, the CDR3 is TGTGCCTGGAGTGGACAGGGCAATCAGCCCCAGCATTTT. V and J are TRBV30 and TRBJ1-5; perhaps TRBD1 as D (6 bases). Deletions cut 1 base from V and 2 bases from J, with 6 bases between. This CDR3 spans 13 amino acids. Germline V gene lookup returns CDR1 GTSNPN and CDR2 SVGIG (reference sequence).

The chain uses TRBV28 and TRBJ2-7, with 10 positions matching TRBD2. The V segment lost 6 bases and the J segment 1 base; nucleotides outside the gene matches: 3. The CDR3 totals 14 residues. CDR1 and CDR2 from the germline V gene are MDHEN and SYDVKM. The CDR3 here is CASRGLAASYEQYF. The CDR3 region has the DNA TGTGCCAGCAGAGGACTAGCGGCTTCCTACGAGCAGTACTTC.

The CDR3 coding sequence is TGTGCCAGCAGCTTGACAGGCTACGAGCAGTACTTC. Protein product: CASSLTGYEQYF. The chain joins TRBV7-9 to TRBJ2-7; maybe TRBD1 (6 bases). Per germline, CDR1 SEHNR and CDR2 FQNEAQ (reference sequence). The CDR3 has 12 residues. V was cut by 3 bases and J by 3 bases, with 6 bases left in between.

The chain recombines TRBV7-8 with TRBJ1-5; 7 bases agree with TRBD1. In germline, CDR1 is SGHVS, CDR2 FQNEAQ. V gave up 1 base and J gave up 2 bases; unmatched junction bases: 2. This CDR3 region has 15 residues. CDR3 amino acids: CASSLVDRGNQPQHF. The CDR3 coding sequence is TGTGCCAGCAGCTTAGTCGACAGGGGCAATCAGCCCCAGCATTTT.

In its sample, this clone was seen a few times. The chain uses TRBV30 and TRBJ1-6; D is unclear. Germline V gives CDR1 GTSNPN, CDR2 SVGIG (reference sequence). V shed 3 bases and J shed 12 bases, with 15 bases lying between them. The CDR3 extends over 13 amino acids. The CDR3 bases are TGTGCCTGGAGCCCAGACACGTTTCGACCCCTCCACTTT. Protein sequence: CAWSPDTFRPLHF.

V and J are TRBV7-6 and TRBJ1-1, with D perhaps matching TRBD1 (6 bases). Germline CDR1 reads SGHVS; CDR2 reads FNYEAQ. V was pared by 5 bases and J by 4 bases, with 11 bases between. The CDR3 sequence is 13 residues long. The CDR3 DNA reads TGTGCCAGCAGCCGGTCAGGGGCCACTGAAGCTTTCTTT. It specifies CASSRSGATEAFF.

The chain has TRBV6-4 and TRBJ2-2; 12 bases are a match to TRBD2. The germline CDR1 and CDR2 sequences are MRHNA and SNTAGT. J was trimmed by 8 bases and V by 2 bases; bases with no gene match: 0. This CDR3 has 14 residues. The chain's CDR3 is CASSDGLAGGELFF. The CDR3 nucleotides are TGTGCCAGCAGTGACGGACTAGCGGGAGGGGAGCTGTTTTTT.

The chain combines TRBV2 with TRBJ2-1; no definite D call. The germline gives CDR1 SNHLY, CDR2 FYNNEI. The CDR3 runs 16 residues. Trimming cost V 6 bases and J 0 bases, with 15 bases left between them. The CDR3: CASRGRFESSYNEQFF. The CDR3 DNA sequence: TGTGCCAGCAGGGGCAGGTTCGAGAGCTCCTACAATGAGCAGTTCTTC. The entire variable domain, with the rest obtained from reference TRBV2 and TRBJ2-1, is as follows: EPEVTQTPSHQVTQMGQEVILRCVPISNHLYFYWYRQILGQKVEFLVSFYNNEISEKSEIFDDQFSVERPDGSNFTLKIRSTKLEDSAMYFCASRGRFESSYNEQFFGPGTRLTVL.

The J gene is TRBJ2-5, the V gene TRBV5-1; 10 nucleotides line up with TRBD1. The CDR3 spans 15 residues. V was pared by 4 bases and J by 2 bases, with 5 bases of the junction left unmatched. CDR1 and CDR2 (germline): SGHRS, YFSETQ. The CDR3 DNA follows: TGCGCCAGCAGCACCGGGACAGGGGCGCAAGAGACCCAGTACTTC. Protein product: CASSTGTGAQETQYF. The whole variable domain, filled in from reference TRBV5-1 and TRBJ2-5, reads KAGVTQTPRYLIKTRGQQVTLSCSPISGHRSVSWYQQTPGQGLQFLFEYFSETQRNKGNFPGRFSGRQFSNSRSEMNVSTLELGDSALYLCASSTGTGAQETQYFGPGTRLLVL.

The chain combines TRBV19 with TRBJ1-2; D gene unclear. This CDR3 contains 13 residues. The V end lost 8 bases, the J end lost 2 bases, and 12 bases lay between the germline ends. CDR1 LNHDA and CDR2 SQIVND come from the germline V gene (reference sequence). The CDR3 protein is CASSANLNYGYTF. In nucleotides, the CDR3 is TGTGCCAGTTCAGCGAACCTAAACTATGGCTACACCTTC.

The chain couples TRBV25-1 to TRBJ1-2; D unclear. CDR3 length: 13 residues. The V end lost 1 base, the J end lost 4 bases, and 7 bases lay between the germline ends. Germline V lookup: CDR1 MGHDK, CDR2 SYGVNS. The CDR3 sequence: CASSEFVAYGYTF. The CDR3 DNA is TGTGCCAGCAGTGAATTCGTGGCCTATGGCTACACCTTC.

As DNA, the CDR3 is TGTGCCAGCAGCCTTTCCGGACTAGCAGACCGCACAGATACGCAGTATTTT. Amino acid sequence: CASSLSGLADRTDTQYF. The V and J genes are TRBV7-9 and TRBJ2-3; TRBD2 aligns across 8 bases. The length of the CDR3 is 17 residues. Germline-derived CDR1 and CDR2 are SEHNR and FQNEAQ (reference sequence). V was clipped by 5 bases and J by 1 base; unmatched bases: 11.

On this clone: Different DNA sequences within this sample yield the same CDR3. The gene calls are TRBV28 and TRBJ1-1; D unresolved. V lost 6 bases, J lost 2 bases, and 4 bases lay in between. This CDR3 is built from 11 residues. CDR1 and CDR2 (germline): MDHEN, SYDVKM. CDR3 sequence: CASSRNTEAFF. The CDR3 nucleotides are TGTGCCAGCAGCCGCAACACTGAAGCTTTCTTT.

This chain's CDR3 is CASSPRDTITEAFF. In DNA, the CDR3 is TGTGCCAGCAGCCCTCGGGACACCATCACTGAAGCTTTCTTT. This sequence joins TRBV7-9 and TRBJ1-1; the D gene is possibly TRBD1 (6 bases). Germline CDR1 is SEHNR and CDR2 is FQNEAQ (reference sequence). Trimming removed 5 bases at V and 4 bases at J, with 14 bases between. This CDR3 contains 14 residues.

V and J are TRBV13 and TRBJ2-7, with 7 bases that match TRBD2. This CDR3 is built from 14 residues. Germline V gives CDR1 PRHDT, CDR2 FYEKMQ (reference sequence). With V trimmed by 3 bases and J by 0 bases, 2 bases remained unmatched. DNA for the CDR3: TGTGCCAGCAGCTTCGGGGGGAGCTCCTACGAGCAGTACTTC. This codes for CASSFGGSSYEQYF. Filled out from reference TRBV13 and TRBJ2-7, the complete variable domain reads AAGVIQSPRHLIKEKRETATLKCYPIPRHDTVYWYQQGPGQDPQFLISFYEKMQSDKGSIPDRFSAQQFSDYHSELNMSSLELGDSALYFCASSFGGSSYEQYFGPGTRLTVT.

Concerning this clone: The sample holds other DNA sequences that translate to the same CDR3. The chain uses TRBV9 and TRBJ2-7; D gene unclear. Trimming pared 2 bases from V and 0 bases from J, leaving 12 bases between. CDR1 is SGDLS and CDR2 is YYNGEE in the germline V gene. This CDR3 has 15 residues. The CDR3 is CASSVGPESSYEQYF. The CDR3 DNA reads TGTGCCAGCAGCGTGGGTCCGGAGAGCTCCTACGAGCAGTACTTC.

The chain is built from TRBV5-6 and TRBJ2-3; maybe TRBD1 (6 bases). The CDR3 extends over 19 amino acids. V was pared by 1 base and J by 0 bases, with 21 bases between. CDR1 is SGHDT, CDR2 YYEEEE, per germline. This chain's CDR3 is CASSLRAVQGRSSTDTQYF. The CDR3 DNA is TGTGCCAGCAGCTTGCGGGCGGTACAGGGTAGATCCAGCACAGATACGCAGTATTTT.